Following are 19 T cell receptor beta chains from one sample sequenced in a study of blood T cells in healthy people across ages. Through a sample-barcoded 5' primer and a J-beta primer mix, a second PCR was run for about 6 to 11 cycles. TCRdb processed the 5' RACE reads anew with MiXCR; each CDR3 protein has one entry. Here the sample spans fewer than 950,000 distinct CDR3 sequences, about 48% being singletons. What was sequenced was blood. The receptors here all came from a man older than 75 in good health.

The V gene is TRBV13, the J gene TRBJ2-7; no clear D gene. This CDR3 is built from 14 residues. Per the germline V gene, CDR1 is PRHDT and CDR2 is FYEKMQ (reference sequence). Trimming left V 1 base short and J 2 bases short, with 9 bases between. CDR3 in amino acids: CASSLDPTTYEQYF. For the CDR3, the DNA is TGTGCCAGCAGCTTAGACCCTACCACCTACGAGCAGTACTTC. Using reference TRBV13 and TRBJ2-7 for the parts outside the CDR3, the full variable domain is AAGVIQSPRHLIKEKRETATLKCYPIPRHDTVYWYQQGPGQDPQFLISFYEKMQSDKGSIPDRFSAQQFSDYHSELNMSSLELGDSALYFCASSLDPTTYEQYFGPGTRLTVT.

The chain joins TRBV13 to TRBJ2-5; D may be TRBD1 or TRBD2 (6 bases each). V lost 7 bases and J lost 4, with 19 bases in between. CDR3 length: 15 residues. Germline CDR1 reads PRHDT; CDR2 reads FYEKMQ (reference sequence). The CDR3 spells CASTLTGGGSETQYF. The CDR3 nucleotides read TGTGCCAGCACCCTGACCGGAGGGGGTTCAGAGACCCAGTACTTC.

As DNA, the CDR3 is TGTGCCAGTAGTATAGTGGGGATCATCCTCAATGAGCAGTTCTTC. Translating gives CASSIVGIILNEQFF. V and J are TRBV19 and TRBJ2-1, with D hard to call. CDR1 and CDR2 (germline): LNHDA, SQIVND (reference sequence). The length of the CDR3 is 15 residues. Trimming left V 1 base short and J 6 bases short, with 13 bases between.

This clonotype was counted only a few times. This rearrangement joins TRBV2 to TRBJ1-1; D may be TRBD1 (5 bases). CDR1 is SNHLY and CDR2 is FYNNEI in the germline V gene. This CDR3 contains 14 residues. The V end was cut by 6 bases, the J end by 1 base, with 12 bases between. The CDR3 DNA is TGTGCCAGCAGAGTACAGGTGACGAACACTGAAGCTTTCTTT. It yields the protein CASRVQVTNTEAFF.

V usage is TRBV5-1 and J usage is TRBJ2-5, with D uncertain. Per germline, CDR1 SGHRS and CDR2 YFSETQ. The CDR3 extends over 14 amino acids. The V and J ends lost 0 bases and 3 bases respectively, with 9 bases between them. The CDR3 nucleotides are TGCGCCAGCAGCTTGGACAGTACCGAAGAGACCCAGTACTTC. Its protein product is CASSLDSTEETQYF.

The CDR3 bases are TGTGCCAGCACCCTCGCCTCTCCCAGCACAGATACGCAGTATTTT. Translation gives CASTLASPSTDTQYF. This chain links TRBV12-3 or TRBV12-4 with TRBJ2-3; D remains ambiguous. This CDR3 has 15 amino acids. The V end lost 7 bases, the J end lost 0 bases, and 14 bases lay between the germline ends.

This chain connects TRBV10-2 to TRBJ2-7; 10 bases map to TRBD2. Germline V gives CDR1 WSHSY, CDR2 SAAADI. V lost 6 bases to trimming and J lost 4 bases; unmatched junction nucleotides: 12. The length of the CDR3 is 16 residues. CDR3 nucleotides: TGCGCCAGCAGCCAAGTACCGGGACTAGCGCAATACGAGCAGTACTTC. This gives the protein CASSQVPGLAQYEQYF.

The chain links TRBV20-1 to TRBJ2-7; D gene uncertain. Germline-derived CDR1 and CDR2 are DFQATT and SNEGSKA (reference sequence). V lost 3 bases and J lost 5, with 17 bases in between. The CDR3 has 14 amino acids. CDR3 protein: CSASLTSGRDEQYF. CDR3 bases: TGCAGTGCTAGCTTGACTTCAGGCCGTGACGAGCAGTACTTC.

Only a few counts were recorded for this clonotype. The rearrangement links TRBV20-1 to TRBJ1-6; perhaps TRBD1 as D (5 bases). Germline CDR1 reads DFQATT; CDR2 reads SNEGSKA (reference sequence). The CDR3 has 13 amino acids. With 6 bases removed from V and 8 bases from J, the gap between germline ends came to 14 bases. CDR3 nucleotide sequence: TGCAGTGCCGGAGAAGGAGGGGATTCACCCCTCCACTTT. It translates to CSAGEGGDSPLHF.

This chain links TRBV2 with TRBJ2-2; 9 bases fit TRBD1. Germline CDR1 SNHLY, CDR2 FYNNEI. Trimming took 6 bases from V and 4 from J; bases not matched to a gene: 6. There are 15 residues in the CDR3. The CDR3 region has the DNA TGTGCCAGCAGCACGGGACAGGGCAGCACCGGGGAGCTGTTTTTT. Translation: CASSTGQGSTGELFF.

The V gene is TRBV7-6, the J gene TRBJ2-5; TRBD2 might be the D (7 bases). V gave up 5 bases and J gave up 5 bases, with 12 bases separating them. The CDR3 is 13 residues long. CDR1 and CDR2 from the germline V gene are SGHVS and FNYEAQ. CDR3 in amino acids: CASSRGGAETQYF. The CDR3 region has the DNA TGTGCCAGCAGCAGAGGGGGGGCTGAGACCCAGTACTTC.

The chain joins TRBV2 to TRBJ1-2; TRBD1 might be the D (5 bases). The CDR3 sequence is 16 residues long. The germline CDR1 and CDR2 sequences are SNHLY and FYNNEI. The V gene lost 0 bases and the J gene lost 4 bases, with 15 bases spanning the gap. As DNA, the CDR3 is TGTGCCAGCAGTGAAGCACAAGGGGCCGTCAGCTATGGCTACACCTTC. It translates to CASSEAQGAVSYGYTF.

This clonotype is a singleton in its sample. The chain uses TRBV5-1 and TRBJ2-1, with 9 bases that match TRBD2. The germline V gene has CDR1 SGHRS and CDR2 YFSETQ. The ends lost 1 base at V and 2 bases at J; junction bases unmatched: 4. The CDR3 runs to 16 residues. This CDR3 is CASSLLAGAAYNEQFF. DNA for the CDR3: TGCGCCAGCAGCTTGTTAGCGGGAGCAGCCTACAATGAGCAGTTCTTC.

This chain links TRBV7-9 with TRBJ1-6; 8 nucleotides match TRBD1. Germline loops: CDR1 SEHNR, CDR2 FQNEAQ (reference sequence). The CDR3 consists of 15 residues. Germline trimming cut 4 bases from V and 10 bases from J; bases unmatched to any gene: 9. CDR3 protein: CASSSTDRGGSPLHF. The CDR3 DNA is TGTGCCAGCAGCTCTACCGACAGGGGAGGATCACCCCTCCACTTT.

This clonotype was seen a handful of times. The chain has TRBV5-1 and TRBJ2-4; 9 positions match TRBD1. The CDR3 runs to 15 residues. V was clipped by 1 base and J by 6 bases; unmatched bases: 5. The germline gives CDR1 SGHRS, CDR2 YFSETQ. The CDR3 bases are TGCGCCAGCAGCTTGACAGGGGGCCAACCAAACATTCAGTACTTC. It yields the protein CASSLTGGQPNIQYF.

The chain links TRBV28 to TRBJ2-4, with D unresolved. The DNA matches TRBJ2-7 better at its end, which makes the J call doubtful. This CDR3 is 11 amino acids long. The V gene's germline CDR1 is MDHEN and CDR2 SYDVKM. The CDR3 DNA reads TGTGCCAGCAGGGCGGATTACGAGCAGTACTTC. This encodes CASRADYEQYF.

V gene TRBV20-1 combines with J gene TRBJ2-2, with D maybe TRBD2 (6 bases). V was pared by 0 bases and J by 0 bases, with 8 bases between. Germline loops: CDR1 DFQATT, CDR2 SNEGSKA (reference sequence). The CDR3 length is 15 residues. DNA of the CDR3: TGCAGTGCTAGAGAGCGGAGGGCGAACACCGGGGAGCTGTTTTTT. This sequence encodes CSARERRANTGELFF.

V gene TRBV3-1 combines with J gene TRBJ1-5; tentative D call: TRBD1 (6 bases). Germline V lookup: CDR1 LGHDT, CDR2 YNNKEL (reference sequence). Between the trimmed V and J ends, which lost 4 bases and 2 bases, there was a span of 18 bases. The CDR3 is made up of 17 amino acids. CDR3 amino acids: CASSPGRQAGGNQPQHF. The CDR3 DNA reads TGTGCCAGCAGCCCGGGAAGACAGGCGGGCGGCAATCAGCCCCAGCATTTT.

The chain employs TRBV28 and TRBJ2-3; unclear D gene. The CDR3 spans 12 residues. The germline V gene encodes CDR1 MDHEN and CDR2 SYDVKM. V shed 5 bases and J shed 11 bases, with 14 bases lying between them. The CDR3: CASSLSYSRQYF. The CDR3 region has the DNA TGTGCCAGCAGTCTCAGCTACTCAAGGCAGTATTTT.